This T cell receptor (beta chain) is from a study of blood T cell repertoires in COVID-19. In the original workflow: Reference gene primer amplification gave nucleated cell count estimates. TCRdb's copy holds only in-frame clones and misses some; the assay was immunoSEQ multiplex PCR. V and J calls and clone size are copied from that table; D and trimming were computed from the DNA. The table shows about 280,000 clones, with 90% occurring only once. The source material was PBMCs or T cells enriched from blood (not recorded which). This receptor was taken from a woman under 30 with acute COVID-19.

CDR3 region: CASSLSFQGYGYTF. DNA of the CDR3: TGTGCCAGCAGTTTAAGTTTTCAGGGCTATGGCTACACCTTC. V and J are TRBV28 and TRBJ1-2; a possible D gene is TRBD1 (5 bases). Germline assignment: CDR1 MDHEN and CDR2 SYDVKM. The CDR3 runs 14 residues. V lost 2 bases and J 4 bases, leaving 11 bases between the germline ends.